This note documents a single T cell receptor (beta chain) sequence. No antigen is known for it. One base away there is no much larger clone; base qualities are not given. Inclusive of the bounding cysteine and phenylalanine, the CDR3 is 10 residues long. Of the read, only the CDR3 DNA is kept; its 30 bases are in frame from base 1. V drops 3 bases and J drops 9 bases, leaving 3 bases in between. The germline V gene specifies MDHEN as CDR1 and SYDVKM as CDR2. The cohort was made up of approximately 670 healthy bone marrow donors. At the time of sampling, every cohort member was nominally healthy, though immune exposures that went unrecorded were likely present. The donor was CMV seronegative and was included in the group of 352 seronegative cohort members. Each donor provided a peripheral blood sample, and peripheral blood mononuclear cells were used for TCR beta sequencing. The Qiagen DNeasy Blood Extraction Kit was used to extract genomic DNA from the blood cell samples.

Libraries came from the immunoSEQ multiplex PCR assay. For the multiplex PCR, a mixture combining 60 forward primers for TCR Vbeta segments and 13 reverse primers for TCR Jbeta segments was used. A multiplex PCR assay on genomic DNA amplified the CDR3 region of rearranged TCR beta genes. Amplified TCR beta libraries were sequenced as 87-base-pair reads on the Illumina HiSeq System. In the original analysis: Across the roughly 600 repertoires, a later analysis counted tens of millions of unique TCR beta chains, 8.5 million to 12 million of which were shared by at least two donors. Raw reads were error-corrected and collapsed into unique sequences by a nearest-neighbor algorithm in which closely related sequences were merged to remove PCR and sequencing errors. Alignment of CDR3 sequences to IMGT reference sequences was used to assign V, D and J gene segments. For a sequence to be retained, a match of at least six nucleotides was required to both a V gene segment and a J gene segment. Rearrangements were called productive when the CDR3 lacked stop codons and stayed in frame with V and J; all others were non-productive. CDR3 was defined according to IMGT convention as the region running from the second conserved V-encoded cysteine to the conserved J-encoded phenylalanine. In an earlier analysis of 550 to 650 of the donors, sequences lacking an unambiguous match to a single V gene segment were excluded. An earlier analysis of several hundred of the donors called V segments functional above 56.7% productive rearrangements and segregating when the between-donor standard deviation exceeded 5%. A statistical classification framework was developed to diagnose cytomegalovirus status using the catalog of TCR beta chain sequences. In a later analysis, V and J genes were assigned by comparing TCR nucleotide sequences against IMGT/GENE-DB human TR gene sequences. A later analysis assigned CDR3 sequences and most-parsimonious VDJ recombination scenarios with the TCRdist pipeline. In a later analysis, each TCR beta chain was defined by its CDR3 amino acid sequence together with its V-gene family, and reads without a unique V-gene family were excluded. As a way to deal with suspected cross-contamination and a sequencing artifact, a later analysis dropped 592 nucleotide sequences that were highly shared and had low generation probability. In a later analysis, a clonal expansion index was calculated for each public chain from normalized within-repertoire ranks of inferred template counts. Generation probabilities in a later analysis came from a VDJ recombination model fitted to out-of-frame rearrangements, and those results were checked against IGoR. Hypergeometric tests were used in a later analysis to score TCR-TCR, TCR-HLA and TCR-CMV co-occurrence, with a repertoire-size bias correction applied to the TCR pairs. In a later analysis, false discovery rates were estimated by permuting HLA or CMV assignments 20 times. In a later analysis, co-occurring TCRs were grouped using DBSCAN, and TCRdist sequence similarity was added for clustering within HLA-allele-positive subsets. For co-occurrence clustering, repertoires with fewer than 30,000 or more than 120,000 public chains were excluded, along with five repertoires with anomalous nucleotide sharing. This immuneACCESS table, as held by TCRdb, lists in-frame sequences with V and J called but not all clones. Of the missing ones, under half trace to an unresolved V gene in checked studies; the others have no known cause. That table gives V, J and clone size, and the DNA gave D and trimming. Counted in this sample were tens of thousands of clones; around 80% of them appeared once. The ten largest clonotypes hold about 3.2% of the sample.

This record comes from a study of cytomegalovirus exposure and HLA in healthy donors (dated by TCRdb to about 2017). About the study as a whole: An earlier analysis of 587 of the donors reported 276 Gb of sequence data and about 120 million unique TCR beta sequences obtained from some 170 million T cells. An early release covering more than 500 HLA-typed donors comprised approximately 290 gigabases of sequencing data and approximately 85 million unique TCR sequences. Among the approximately 420 genotyped donors, approximately 76% belonged to the genetic ancestry cluster associated with self-reported Caucasian donors. The aim of the study was to test whether cataloging public T cell receptors could identify signatures of past pathogen exposure. Using immunosequencing, the study profiled T cell repertoires from 666 subjects and related those repertoires to cytomegalovirus serostatus. In addition to the first cohort of roughly 700 subjects, a separate validation cohort of over 90 different subjects was used. The study combined high-throughput TCR immunosequencing, statistical association of individual TCRs with disease status, and machine learning to predict cytomegalovirus infection status. To study patterns of TCR occurrence, a later analysis re-analyzed previously published TCR beta repertoires from 550 to 800 donors and added high-resolution HLA genotyping. Rather than drawing on any new phenotypic data, the later analysis identified candidate immune exposures from TCR beta sequences and the way those sequences occurred across donors. An earlier analysis of approximately 640 of the donors applied high-throughput TCR beta sequencing to assess whether each TCR beta V gene segment acted as functional or pseudogenic. Alongside the repertoire data, information on donor age, sex, ethnicity and CMV serostatus was compiled. Genome-wide SNP genotypes for about three fifths of the roughly 670 donors were used in a later genetic analysis, which treated that subset as a discovery cohort. Every repertoire in the discovery cohort had been generated on one and the same sequencing platform. HLA typing covered class I and class II loci at four-digit resolution. The number of donors typed differed by locus, with 629-630 for A, B, C, DRB1 and DQB1, roughly 520 for DQA1, 600 to 610 for DPA1, and some 470 for DPB1. Five DR-DQ haplotypes were treated as single units for association and clustering because of strong linkage in the cohort. Across roughly 420 genotyped donors of the cohort, an average of roughly 250,000 unique TCR beta nucleotide sequences per donor were sequenced, and roughly 18% of those sequences were non-productive. The research as a whole found: For the cohort, immune exposure information was limited to CMV serostatus. In a later analysis, several top co-occurrence clusters were reported to appear linked to parvovirus B19, influenza, CMV and Epstein-Barr virus. A later analysis found that TCR association rates varied across HLA loci, with DRB1 alleles showing the most associated TCRs and HLA-C alleles the fewest. The authors suggested that the approach could potentially be extended to other disease states and immunological phenotypes. About 15 rarely observed V segments, including chromosome 9 orphons, were excluded from the earlier analysis of just under 600 of the donors because counts were too low. Because some donors lacked HLA typing at each locus, the association tests relied only on the typed subset. Sequencing depth was assumed to be roughly uniform across donors in the presence/absence analyses, though that assumption may not hold. Most TCR sequences were seen in very few donors, while some public TCRs were found in many individuals. Strong co-occurrence of HLA alleles, especially DR and DQ, made assigning TCR associations to individual alleles difficult. A cluster of highly shared sequence variants was judged likely to be a technical artifact of the sequencing pipeline. A later genetic analysis associated a missense DCLRE1C variant with V-gene and J-gene trimming of TCR beta chains, and an independent cohort replicated the association. The study gave a list of around 170 TCR beta chains associated with cytomegalovirus. In a later analysis, HLA-associated TCR beta chains were found to be more clonally expanded and to have lower generation probabilities than equally common non-associated chains. Correlated functional status among segregating V segments might reflect linkage disequilibrium, but an unknown experimental factor could not be ruled out. In a later genetic analysis, fewer N-insertions in productive TCRs were reported among donors in an Asian-associated ancestry cluster than the roughly 700-donor mean. In vitro tests confirmed that a few of the cytomegalovirus-associated TCR beta chains recognize cytomegalovirus antigens. In an earlier analysis of 587 of the donors, most TCR beta V segments were observed in productive rearrangements about 87% or about 30% of the time, broadly matching IMGT annotations. The 87-base-pair reads could not distinguish some IMGT-functional V segments, including TRBV6-2 and TRBV6-3, so those segments were excluded. At a false discovery rate of 0.05, a later analysis linked fewer than 20,000 TCR beta sequences to specific HLA alleles. A further reported finding was that TCR beta sequences accurately predicted the HLA-A and HLA-B alleles for most subjects in the first cohort. Only TCR beta chains were sequenced in this cohort, and the absence of alpha or paired-chain data limited detectable features. Cytomegalovirus status was reported to be diagnosed by the classifier with high specificity and sensitivity in both the original and validation cohorts. In a later analysis, most CMV-associated TCR beta chains were found to appear HLA-restricted, with HLA associations seemingly driven largely by CMV exposure.

This clonotype was obtained from a woman aged 30 to 39 in good health and CMV-seronegative. The sample was PBMCs. The V and J segments used are TRBV28 and TRBJ2-1; confidence is insufficient to name the D gene. The DNA sequence is TGTGCCAGCAGTTTCAGTGAGCAGTTCTTC. Translated, it reads CASSFSEQFF. The CDR3 plus the reference TRBV28 and TRBJ2-1 genes for the other parts give the full variable domain: DVKVTQSSRYLVKRTGEKVFLECVQDMDHENMFWYRQDPGLGLRLIYFSYDVKMKEKGDIPEGYSVSREKKERFSLILESASTNQTSMYLCASSFSEQFFGPGTRLTVL.